This T cell receptor beta chain originates from a study of memory CD4+ T cells and cytomegalovirus serostatus (dated by TCRdb to the late 2010s). Background on the whole study: The cohort comprised 35 or so healthy Belgian adults, 9 CMV seropositive and about 25 CMV seronegative. CD4+ memory TCRbeta repertoires of a Belgian cohort with known cytomegalovirus serostatus were sequenced in order to replicate a published TCR-based CMV serostatus classifier. On the study overall, not on this receptor specifically: For CMV serostatus prediction, a median bootstrapped AUC of 0.95 was reached with the original framework, and a median bootstrapped AUC of around 0.9 was reached with a US-trained random forest. The results were interpreted as suggesting that the CMV-associated TCR signature is largely present in the CD4+ memory repertoire. On the Belgian cohort, the classifier based on the original framework reached a median bootstrapped AUC of approximately 0.95, with a 95% CI of 0.76-1.00. Of roughly 170 previously reported CMV-associated TCRbeta sequences, 67 appeared in the CD4+ memory repertoires, each in one to five individuals. Unlike the original study, which covered naive and memory CD4+ and CD8+ populations, the Belgian study sequenced only CD4+CD45RO+ memory cells.

Notes on this clone: Its binding antigen is unknown. The sample holds no much larger clone one base away, and base qualities are not on file.

The Quick-DNA Microprep Kit was used to extract genomic DNA from the sorted cells. TCRbeta DNA was amplified with the immunoSEQ hsTCRbeta kit following the manufacturer's protocol. An Illumina MiSeq instrument was used to sequence the TCRbeta libraries. The paper's processing steps were these. Once out-of-frame sequences had been removed, 2 million to 2.5 million distinct TCRbeta sequences were left, which works out to an average of roughly 70,000 per individual. Each individual was scored according to the count of 164 previously reported CMV-associated TCRbeta sequences and the total productive distinct TCRbeta count. A beta-binomial model was reimplemented in Python, and scikit-learn random forests with default parameters were trained on data from the US cohort. Classifier performance on the Belgian cohort was summarized as median AUC with percentile confidence intervals over 10,000 bootstrap iterations. As stored in TCRdb, this immuneACCESS dataset retains in-frame rearrangements with V and J assigned. A fraction of the clones does not appear; measured against another copy, unresolved V genes explain less than half of the discrepancy, and the remainder lacks a known reason. The V and J calls and clone size come from that table; D and trimming were worked out from the DNA. This sample holds tens of thousands of clones; around four fifths were observed only once. Together, the top ten hold 0.77% of the sample.

Single viable CD3+CD4+CD8-CD45RO+ cells were sorted as memory CD4+ T cells on a FACSAria II. CMV serostatus was determined using a Roche Elecsys assay that detects serum IgG against CMV pp150, pp28, p38 and p52. Once the samples were thawed, total CD4+ T cells were enriched through positive selection using CD4 magnetic microbeads. The samples came from a separate study whose specific focus was interrogating the CD4+ T cell memory repertoire. Peripheral blood mononuclear cells were isolated and cryopreserved according to standard operating procedures, and serum was stored at -80 degrees C. The staining used CD3-PerCP (BW264/56), CD4-APC (RPA-T4), CD45RO-PE (UCHT1) and CD8-Pacific Orange (3B5) antibodies, and Sytox blue was used to exclude non-viable cells. V is shortened by 4 bases, J by 3 bases, and the region joining them spans 8 bases. Via the germline V gene, CDR1 is SGDLS and CDR2 YYNGEE. From the cysteine up to the phenylalanine, the CDR3 has a length of 13 residues. CDR3 DNA is the only sequence kept; it has 39 bases, read in frame from the first base.

The rearrangement combines TRBV9 with TRBJ1-3, with no confident D gene call. The sequenced sample consisted of memory CD4+ T cells from blood. The receptor comes from an adult in good health and CMV-seronegative. The nucleotides are TGTGCCAGCAGCCGCCCGGGTGGAAACACCATATATTTT. Its coded protein is CASSRPGGNTIYF.